This TCR beta chain is from a study of blood T cell repertoires in COVID-19. The CDR3 consists of 15 residues. V lost 6 bases, J lost 5 bases, and 14 bases lay in between. CDR1 is LNHDA, CDR2 SQIVND, per germline (reference sequence). Authors' data handling: Amplification of reference gene primers provided the estimated nucleated cell counts. Libraries were prepared by immunoSEQ multiplex PCR; TCRdb keeps only in-frame clonotypes and omits some of them. V and J calls and clone size are given by that table; D and trimming were obtained from the DNA. The table has 360,000 or so clones, about nine tenths seen once.

The TCR sequence derives from a woman younger than 45 who had been exposed to COVID-19. The rearrangement uses TRBV19 and TRBJ1-6; D might be TRBD1 (5 bases). Sequencing was done on a sample of PBMCs or T cells enriched from blood (not recorded which). The CDR3 here is CASSPRDYDNSPLHF. In nucleotides, the CDR3 is TGTGCCAGTAGCCCTCGGGACTACGATAATTCACCCCTCCACTTT. Variable domain in full (rest from reference TRBV19 and TRBJ1-6): DGGITQSPKYLFRKEGQNVTLSCEQNLNHDAMYWYRQDPGQGLRLIYYSQIVNDFQKGDIAEGYSVSREKKESFPLTVTSAQKNPTAFYLCASSPRDYDNSPLHFGNGTRLTVT.